This T cell receptor beta chain was identified in a study of T cell responses to AZD1222 COVID-19 vaccine. The method was immunoSEQ multiplex PCR; TCRdb's version includes in-frame clones alone and lacks a portion of them. This sample has 90,000 to 120,000 clones; around 90% occur once, and the top ten carry 20% to 25%. Of note for this clone: Its target is not known.

Study observations and caveats: None of the repertoires were sampled until the peak T cell response had passed. Spike was spanned by vaccine-associated CD4 TCRs, which were dominant at 160-218 and 743-854.

Germline loops: CDR1 LNHDA, CDR2 SQIVND (reference sequence). The CDR3 spans 14 residues. Trimming shortened V by 2 bases and J by 7 bases, and 11 bases separated the two germline ends. Sequencing was performed on peripheral blood, taken on day 0 of AZD1222 vaccination. The sequence was obtained from an adult in good health. The chain is built from TRBV19 and TRBJ1-4, with D uncertain. The DNA for the CDR3 is TGTGCCAGTAGTATAAGAAGTCTCCCTGAAAAACTGTTTTTT. Its protein is CASSIRSLPEKLFF. Full variable domain (missing parts from reference TRBV19 and TRBJ1-4): DGGITQSPKYLFRKEGQNVTLSCEQNLNHDAMYWYRQDPGQGLRLIYYSQIVNDFQKGDIAEGYSVSREKKESFPLTVTSAQKNPTAFYLCASSIRSLPEKLFFGSGTQLSVL.